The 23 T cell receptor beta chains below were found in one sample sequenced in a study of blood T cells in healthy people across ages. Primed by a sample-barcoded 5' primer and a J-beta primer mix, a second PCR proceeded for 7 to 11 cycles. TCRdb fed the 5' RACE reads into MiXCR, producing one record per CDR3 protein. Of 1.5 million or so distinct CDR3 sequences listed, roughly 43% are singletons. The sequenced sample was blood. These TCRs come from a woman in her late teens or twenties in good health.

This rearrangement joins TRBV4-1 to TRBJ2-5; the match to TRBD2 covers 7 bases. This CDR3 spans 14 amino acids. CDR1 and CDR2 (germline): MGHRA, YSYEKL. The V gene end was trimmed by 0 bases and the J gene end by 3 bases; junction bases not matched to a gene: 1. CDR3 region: CASSQEAGEETQYF. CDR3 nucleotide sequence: TGCGCCAGCAGCCAAGAGGCGGGAGAAGAGACCCAGTACTTC.

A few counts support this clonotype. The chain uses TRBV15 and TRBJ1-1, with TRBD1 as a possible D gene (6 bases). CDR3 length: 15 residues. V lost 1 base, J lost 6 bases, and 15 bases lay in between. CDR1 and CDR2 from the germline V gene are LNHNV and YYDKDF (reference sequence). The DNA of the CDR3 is TGTGCCACCAGCAGAGCTAGGGGGACCGCAGCTGAAGCTTTCTTT. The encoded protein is CATSRARGTAAEAFF.

In nucleotides, the CDR3 is TGCGCCAGCAGCCAACAGAAATCCTCCTACGAGCAGTACTTC. Translation gives CASSQQKSSYEQYF. V gene TRBV4-1 combines with J gene TRBJ2-7; unclear D gene. The CDR3 extends over 14 amino acids. Germline CDR1 reads MGHRA; CDR2 reads YSYEKL. Deletions cut 2 bases from V and 0 bases from J, with 8 bases between.

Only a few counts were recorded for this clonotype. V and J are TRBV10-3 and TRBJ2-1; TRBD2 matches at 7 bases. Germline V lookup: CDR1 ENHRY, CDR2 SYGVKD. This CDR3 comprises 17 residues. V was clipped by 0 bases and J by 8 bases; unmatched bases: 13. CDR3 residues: CAISESGVGEGRHEQFF. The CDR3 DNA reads TGTGCCATCAGTGAGTCTGGGGTTGGGGAGGGCCGGCATGAGCAGTTCTTC.

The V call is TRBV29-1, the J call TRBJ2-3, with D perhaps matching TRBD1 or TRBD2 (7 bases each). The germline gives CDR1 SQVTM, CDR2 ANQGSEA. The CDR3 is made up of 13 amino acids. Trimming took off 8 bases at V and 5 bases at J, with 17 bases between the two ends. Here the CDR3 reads CSSRGGKEDTQYF. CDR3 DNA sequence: TGCAGCTCCAGGGGGGGGAAGGAAGATACGCAGTATTTT.

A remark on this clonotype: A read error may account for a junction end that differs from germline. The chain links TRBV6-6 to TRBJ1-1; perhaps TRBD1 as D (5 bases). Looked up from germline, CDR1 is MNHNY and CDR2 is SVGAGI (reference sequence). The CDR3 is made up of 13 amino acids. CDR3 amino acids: CACSYSGGTEAFF. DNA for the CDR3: TGTGCCTGCAGTTACTCTGGGGGCACTGAAGCTTTCTTT.

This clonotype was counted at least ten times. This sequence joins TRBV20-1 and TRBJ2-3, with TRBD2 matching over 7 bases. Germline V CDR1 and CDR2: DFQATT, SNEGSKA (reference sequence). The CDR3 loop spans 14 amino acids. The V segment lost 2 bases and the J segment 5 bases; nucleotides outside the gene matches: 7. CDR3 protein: CSARPSGIRDTQYF. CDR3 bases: TGCAGTGCTAGACCCAGCGGGATAAGAGATACGCAGTATTTT.

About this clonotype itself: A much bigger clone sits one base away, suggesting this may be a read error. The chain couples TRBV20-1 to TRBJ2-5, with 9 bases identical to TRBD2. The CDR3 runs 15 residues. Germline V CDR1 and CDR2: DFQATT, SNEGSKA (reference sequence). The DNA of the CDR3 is TGCAGTGCTAGAGCAATAGCGGGAGCGCTAGAGACCCGGTACTTC. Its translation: CSARAIAGALETRYF.

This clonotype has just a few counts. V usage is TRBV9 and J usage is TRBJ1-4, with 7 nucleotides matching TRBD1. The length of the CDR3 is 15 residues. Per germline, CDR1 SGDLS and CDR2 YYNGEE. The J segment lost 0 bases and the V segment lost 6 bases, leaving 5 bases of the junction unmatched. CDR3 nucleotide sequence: TGTGCCAGCACGAGGGGGCCGGCAACTAATGAAAAACTGTTTTTT. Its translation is CASTRGPATNEKLFF. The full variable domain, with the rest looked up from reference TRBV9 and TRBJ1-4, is DSGVTQTPKHLITATGQRVTLRCSPRSGDLSVYWYQQSLDQGLQFLIQYYNGEERAKGNILERFSAQQFPDLHSELNLSSLELGDSALYFCASTRGPATNEKLFFGSGTQLSVL.

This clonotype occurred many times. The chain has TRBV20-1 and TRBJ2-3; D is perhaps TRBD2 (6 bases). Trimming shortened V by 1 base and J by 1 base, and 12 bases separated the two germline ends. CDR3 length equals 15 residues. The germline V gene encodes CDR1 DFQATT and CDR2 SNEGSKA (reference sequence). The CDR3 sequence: CSARVFSGGTDTQYF. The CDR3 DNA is TGCAGTGCTAGAGTTTTTAGCGGCGGCACAGATACGCAGTATTTT.

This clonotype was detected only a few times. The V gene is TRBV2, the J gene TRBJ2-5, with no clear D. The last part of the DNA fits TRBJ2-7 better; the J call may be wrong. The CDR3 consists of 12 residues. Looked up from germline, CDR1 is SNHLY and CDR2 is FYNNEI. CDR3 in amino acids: CASTTTGYEQYF. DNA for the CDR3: TGTGCCAGCACTACGACTGGTTACGAGCAGTACTTC.

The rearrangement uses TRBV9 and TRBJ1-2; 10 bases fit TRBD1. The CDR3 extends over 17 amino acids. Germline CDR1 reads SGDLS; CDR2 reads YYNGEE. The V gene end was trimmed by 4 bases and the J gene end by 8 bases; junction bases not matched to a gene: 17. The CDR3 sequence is CASSSYMGQGRLYGYTF. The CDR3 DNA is TGTGCCAGCAGCTCCTACATGGGACAGGGGCGTCTTTACGGCTACACCTTC.

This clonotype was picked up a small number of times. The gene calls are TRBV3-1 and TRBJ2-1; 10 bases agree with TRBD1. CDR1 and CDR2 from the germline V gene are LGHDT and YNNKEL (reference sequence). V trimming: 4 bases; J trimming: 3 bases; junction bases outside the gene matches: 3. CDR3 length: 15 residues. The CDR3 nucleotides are TGTGCCAGCAGCCCCCGGGACAGGGGCTACAATGAGCAGTTCTTC. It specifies CASSPRDRGYNEQFF.

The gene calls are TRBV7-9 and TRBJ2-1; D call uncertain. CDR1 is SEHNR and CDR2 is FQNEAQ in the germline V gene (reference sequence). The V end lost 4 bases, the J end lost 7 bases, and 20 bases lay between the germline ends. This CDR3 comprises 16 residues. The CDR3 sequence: CASSSGGLVFYNEQFF. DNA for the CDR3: TGTGCCAGCAGCTCAGGTGGTTTGGTCTTTTATAATGAGCAGTTCTTC.

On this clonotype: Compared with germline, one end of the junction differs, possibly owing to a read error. The CDR3: CASSLVPASGGAKNEQFF. The CDR3, as DNA: TGTGCTAGCAGCTTAGTACCGGCTAGCGGGGGGGCAAAGAATGAGCAGTTCTTC. This sequence joins TRBV7-7 and TRBJ2-1, with 12 bases identical to TRBD2. The CDR3 loop spans 18 amino acids. Germline lookup yields CDR1 SSHAT and CDR2 FNYEAQ (reference sequence).

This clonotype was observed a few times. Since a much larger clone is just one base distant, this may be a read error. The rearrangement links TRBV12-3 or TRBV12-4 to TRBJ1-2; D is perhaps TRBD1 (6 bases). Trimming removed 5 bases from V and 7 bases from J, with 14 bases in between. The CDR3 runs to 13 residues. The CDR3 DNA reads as TGTGCCAGCAGTGTACGGCAGGGGTCTGGCTACACCTTC. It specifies CASSVRQGSGYTF.

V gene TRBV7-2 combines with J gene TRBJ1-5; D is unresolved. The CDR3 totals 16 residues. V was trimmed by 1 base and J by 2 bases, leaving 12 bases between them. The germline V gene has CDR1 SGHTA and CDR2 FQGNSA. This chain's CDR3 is CASSLDRPAGNQPQHF. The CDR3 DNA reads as TGTGCCAGCAGCTTAGACCGACCGGCTGGCAATCAGCCCCAGCATTTT.

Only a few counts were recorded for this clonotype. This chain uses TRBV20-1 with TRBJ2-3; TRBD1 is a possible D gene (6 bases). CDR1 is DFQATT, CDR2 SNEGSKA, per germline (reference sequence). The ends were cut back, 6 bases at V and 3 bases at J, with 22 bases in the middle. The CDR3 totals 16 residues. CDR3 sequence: CSAPEVRGTVTDTQYF. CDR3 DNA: TGCAGTGCCCCAGAGGTCAGGGGAACCGTTACAGATACGCAGTATTTT.

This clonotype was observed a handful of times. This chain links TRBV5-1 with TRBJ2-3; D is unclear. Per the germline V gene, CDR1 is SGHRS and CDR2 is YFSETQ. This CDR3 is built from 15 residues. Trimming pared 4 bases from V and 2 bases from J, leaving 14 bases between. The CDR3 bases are TGCGCCAGCAGCACCCCCAATGTCGACACAGATACGCAGTATTTT. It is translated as CASSTPNVDTDTQYF.

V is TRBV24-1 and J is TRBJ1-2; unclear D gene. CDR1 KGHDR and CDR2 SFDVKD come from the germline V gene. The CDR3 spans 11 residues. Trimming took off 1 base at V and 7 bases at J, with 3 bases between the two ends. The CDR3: CATSDFRGYTF. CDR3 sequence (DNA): TGTGCCACCAGTGATTTCCGTGGCTACACCTTC.

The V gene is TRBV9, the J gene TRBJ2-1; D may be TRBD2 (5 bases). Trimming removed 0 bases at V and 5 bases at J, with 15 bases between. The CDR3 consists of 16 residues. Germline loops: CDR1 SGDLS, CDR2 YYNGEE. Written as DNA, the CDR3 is TGTGCCAGCAGCGTAGCCTTTCTGGAGCGGAACAATGAGCAGTTCTTC. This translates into CASSVAFLERNNEQFF. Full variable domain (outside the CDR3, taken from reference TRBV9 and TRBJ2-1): DSGVTQTPKHLITATGQRVTLRCSPRSGDLSVYWYQQSLDQGLQFLIQYYNGEERAKGNILERFSAQQFPDLHSELNLSSLELGDSALYFCASSVAFLERNNEQFFGPGTRLTVL.

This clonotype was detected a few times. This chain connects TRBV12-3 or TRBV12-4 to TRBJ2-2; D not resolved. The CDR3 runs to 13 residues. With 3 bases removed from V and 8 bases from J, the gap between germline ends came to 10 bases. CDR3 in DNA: TGTGCCAGCAGTTTCATGGCTCCAGGGGAGCTGTTTTTT. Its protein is CASSFMAPGELFF.

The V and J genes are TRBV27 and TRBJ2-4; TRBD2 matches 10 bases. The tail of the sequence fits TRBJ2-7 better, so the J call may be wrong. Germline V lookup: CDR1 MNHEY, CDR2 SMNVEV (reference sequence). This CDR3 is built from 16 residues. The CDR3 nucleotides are TGTGCCAGCAGTTCCCTAGGACTAGCGGAAAACTACGAGCAGTACTTC. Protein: CASSSLGLAENYEQYF.